This T cell receptor (beta chain) was found in a study of shared clonotypes between healthy human individuals. Overall study findings and caveats: Rarefaction curves obtained for sorted subsets showed sequencing incomplete despite large depth. The authors sampled blood alone, and tissue repertoires likely differ.

Turning to this clone: What it recognizes is unknown.

All donors were healthy HIV-negative adults lacking recent acute infections or vaccinations. The data were produced by immunoSEQ multiplex PCR, yet TCRdb's version contains in-frame clones alone and is incomplete. The table has some 2.1 million clones, 95% seen once; the top ten hold 0.1% to 0.15%. Trimming pared 2 bases from V and 0 bases from J, leaving 10 bases between. The CDR3 is 16 amino acids. Germline lookup yields CDR1 MDHEN and CDR2 SYDVKM. Input material: naive CD4+ T cells sorted from blood. Specified subset: CD45RA+ positively selected. The chain uses TRBV28 and TRBJ2-2; D may be TRBD2 (5 bases). The source is a man aged 18-30 years in good health. The CDR3 bases are TGTGCCAGCAGTTTAGGGCGGGTCCCGAACACCGGGGAGCTGTTTTTT. It yields the protein CASSLGRVPNTGELFF.